The rows below give T cell receptor beta chains drawn from one sample of a study of vaccination and CD4 T cells after COVID-19. Their antigens are not known. TCRdb ran MiXCR on the PCR reads and lists one entry per CDR3 protein. The sample holds approximately 17,000 distinct CDR3 sequences, 30% to 45% seen once. Source material: CD4+ T cells from blood, cultured in vitro. These receptors all stem from a human donor who had recovered from COVID-19. Both conserved end residues are part of each CDR3. A D gene is named only where the DNA matches it firmly. Clone size is not always given. Where it is, it says once, few, many or a class for expanded clones.

TGTGCCAGCTCACCTAGACCGGGACAGGGAGACACCGGGGAGCTGTTTTTT | CASSPRPGQGDTGELFF | TRBD1 | NA | TRBJ2-2 | TRBV18
TGTGCCAGCAGTACCCCATTTGGTGGGGTGTTCAGCGGGGACACAGATACGCAGTATTTT | CASSTPFGGVFSGDTDTQYF | TRBD2 | NA | TRBJ2-3 | TRBV28
TGTGCCAGCAGCTCAGGACTAGCGGGAGTCCTAGAGACCCAGTACTTC | CASSSGLAGVLETQYF | TRBD2 | NA | TRBJ2-5 | TRBV9
TGTGCCAGCAGCAAACTGGGCAGGGGTAACAATCAGCCCCAGCATTTT | CASSKLGRGNNQPQHF | NA | NA | TRBJ1-5 | TRBV7-8
TGCGCCAGCAGCTCCTACCTAAGTCAGGAGCAGTTCTTC | CASSSYLSQEQFF | NA | few | TRBJ2-1 | TRBV5-1
TGTGCCAGCAGCCTCCTTAGGGGGCGGGGTGAGACCCAGTACTTC | CASSLLRGRGETQYF | NA | NA | TRBJ2-5 | TRBV11-2
TGTGCCAGCAGTTGGGACCGCCTCTTGCTGTTTTTT | CASSWDRLLLFF | NA | NA | TRBJ1-4 | TRBV28
TGTGCCAGCATGAGGACTAGCGGGAGCCACGAGCAGTACTTC | CASMRTSGSHEQYF | TRBD2 | NA | TRBJ2-7 | TRBV2
TGTGCCAGCAGCCCGCCGGGGGGCTATGGCTACACCTTC | CASSPPGGYGYTF | NA | NA | TRBJ1-2 | TRBV7-2
TGTGCCAGCAGCCTACGAGGACTAGCGGGAGATGGCTCCTACGAGCAGTACTTC | CASSLRGLAGDGSYEQYF | TRBD2 | NA | TRBJ2-7 | TRBV11-2
TGTGCCAGCAGCTCAGACAGGAATACCGGGGAGCTGTTTTTT | CASSSDRNTGELFF | NA | few | TRBJ2-2 | TRBV7-8
TGCAGTGCCAGCCCCAGGGATGGGCCGGAGGATGGCTACACCTTC | CSASPRDGPEDGYTF | NA | NA | TRBJ1-2 | TRBV20-1
TGTGCCAGCGCCGAATACAGGGGCAATCAGCCCCAGCATTTT | CASAEYRGNQPQHF | NA | few | TRBJ1-5 | TRBV6-1
TGTGCCAGCATCCCCCCCGGGGGCCGAGAGACCCAGTACTTC | CASIPPGGRETQYF | NA | few | TRBJ2-5 | TRBV27
TGTGCCAGTAGTGATGACAGGGGGAATGAGCAGTTCTTC | CASSDDRGNEQFF | TRBD1 | NA | TRBJ2-1 | TRBV19
TGTGCCAGCAGTGATTCACTAGCGAAGGATACGCAGTATTTT | CASSDSLAKDTQYF | TRBD2 | once | TRBJ2-3 | TRBV6-1
TGTGCCAGCAGCTTAGCTAGCGGGGCTACCGGGGAGCTGTTTTTT | CASSLASGATGELFF | TRBD2 | NA | TRBJ2-2 | TRBV7-2
TGCGCCAGCAGCCAGGGGGACAGGGCGTTTTATTCACCCCTCCACTTT | CASSQGDRAFYSPLHF | TRBD1 | NA | TRBJ1-6 | TRBV4-1
TGTGCCAGCAGTTTACCAGGGGGCTCCTACAATGAGCAGTTCTTC | CASSLPGGSYNEQFF | TRBD1 | NA | TRBJ2-1 | TRBV28
TGTGCCAGCAGCCCCCGTCAGTCATCTACAAACACTGAAGCTTTCTTT | CASSPRQSSTNTEAFF | NA | NA | TRBJ1-1 | TRBV5-4
TGCAGTGCTAGACCAGCAGGTTCCTACGAGCAGTACTTC | CSARPAGSYEQYF | NA | few | TRBJ2-7 | TRBV20-1
TGTGCCAGCAGTTACTCGATTGCTAAATACAATGAGCAGTTCTTC | CASSYSIAKYNEQFF | NA | NA | TRBJ2-1 | TRBV6-5
TGTGCCAGCAGCTTGGGAGGTTGGTACAGGGGGCCCTATGGCTACACCTTC | CASSLGGWYRGPYGYTF | TRBD1 | NA | TRBJ1-2 | TRBV5-4
TGTGCCAGCAGCCGGACAGGGGATGGGGAGACCCAGTACTTC | CASSRTGDGETQYF | TRBD1 | few | TRBJ2-5 | TRBV12-3/TRBV12-4
TGTGCCAGCAGCTCCGCCCTAGCGGGAGTAACGGGTGAGCAGTTCTTC | CASSSALAGVTGEQFF | TRBD2 | NA | TRBJ2-1 | TRBV7-9
TGTGCCAGCAGTGAATACCGATCCGCCTCTGGAAACACCATATATTTT | CASSEYRSASGNTIYF | NA | few | TRBJ1-3 | TRBV6-1
TGTGCCAGCAGCCCTCCCCCGTTTACTGAAGCTTTCTTT | CASSPPPFTEAFF | NA | NA | TRBJ1-1 | TRBV7-3
TGTGCCAGCAGCCCGGGACTAGCGGGAGGGTACTACGAGCAGTACTTC | CASSPGLAGGYYEQYF | TRBD2 | NA | TRBJ2-7 | TRBV6-1
TGTGCCAGCAGCCAAGATCATAGCGGGAGAGTAGAGACCCAGTACTTC | CASSQDHSGRVETQYF | TRBD2 | NA | TRBJ2-5 | TRBV3-1
TGTGCCAGCAGCTTGGGACAGGGGGACACCGGGGAGCTGTTTTTT | CASSLGQGDTGELFF | TRBD1 | few | TRBJ2-2 | TRBV7-9
TGTGCCAGCAGAAGCGGAACCACAGATACGCAGTATTTT | CASRSGTTDTQYF | NA | NA | TRBJ2-3 | TRBV28
TGTGCCAGCAGCGTAGCAGGGCTCAGCTATGGCTACACCTTC | CASSVAGLSYGYTF | NA | few | TRBJ1-2 | TRBV9
TGTGCCAGCAGCTTAGAGATGGGGGTGCAGGGCTACACCTTC | CASSLEMGVQGYTF | NA | NA | TRBJ1-2 | TRBV7-9
TGCAGTGCTAGTCTAGCGGACCTGAGGGGGACCCAGTACTTC | CSASLADLRGTQYF | TRBD2 | NA | TRBJ2-5 | TRBV20-1
TGTGCCAGCAGCTTAACAGGGGTTGAGCAGTTCTTC | CASSLTGVEQFF | TRBD1 | NA | TRBJ2-1 | TRBV7-9
TGTGCCAGCAGCCAATTAGCGGGAGCCCTCGCGAATGAGCAGTTCTTC | CASSQLAGALANEQFF | TRBD2 | NA | TRBJ2-1 | TRBV7-3
TGTGCCAGTAGTATAGACGGTGACACACATTCACCCCTCCACTTT | CASSIDGDTHSPLHF | NA | few | TRBJ1-6 | TRBV19
TGCAGTGCCAAAGAGGGCAGGGTCTTGGATGGCTACACCTTC | CSAKEGRVLDGYTF | NA | few | TRBJ1-2 | TRBV20-1
TGTGCCAGCAGCTTAAGAGGGCAGCCCCAGCATTTT | CASSLRGQPQHF | NA | medium-sized | TRBJ1-5 | TRBV7-2